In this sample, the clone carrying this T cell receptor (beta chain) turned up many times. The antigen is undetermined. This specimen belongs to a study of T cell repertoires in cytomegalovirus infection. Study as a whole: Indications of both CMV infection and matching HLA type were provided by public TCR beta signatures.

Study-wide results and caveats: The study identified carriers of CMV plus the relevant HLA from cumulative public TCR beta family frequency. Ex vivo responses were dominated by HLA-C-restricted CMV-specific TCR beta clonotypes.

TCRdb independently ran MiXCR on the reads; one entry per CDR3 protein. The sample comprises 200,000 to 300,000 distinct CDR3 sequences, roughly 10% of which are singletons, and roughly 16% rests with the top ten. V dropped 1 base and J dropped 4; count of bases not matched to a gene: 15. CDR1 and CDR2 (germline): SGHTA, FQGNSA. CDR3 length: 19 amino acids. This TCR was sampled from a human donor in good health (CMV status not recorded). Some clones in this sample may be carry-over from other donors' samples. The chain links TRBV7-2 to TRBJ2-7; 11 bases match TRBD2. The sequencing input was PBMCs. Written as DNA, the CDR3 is TGTGCCAGCAGCTTAGTTTCGACTAGCGGGGCGACCGGAAAATACGAGCAGTACTTC. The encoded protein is CASSLVSTSGATGKYEQYF. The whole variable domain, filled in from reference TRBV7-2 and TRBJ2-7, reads GAGVSQSPSNKVTEKGKDVELRCDPISGHTALYWYRQSLGQGLEFLIYFQGNSAPDKSGLPSDRFSAERTGGSVSTLTIQRTQQEDSAVYLCASSLVSTSGATGKYEQYFGPGTRLTVT.